This TCR beta chain is from a study of blood T cell repertoires in COVID-19. Across the whole study: COVID-19 samples from acute and convalescent phases originated in the United States, Italy and Spain. T cells, B-cell-depleted T cells, or PBMCs supplied cDNA or gDNA.

With V trimmed by 2 bases and J by 7 bases, 19 bases remained unmatched. Germline V gene lookup returns CDR1 LNHDA and CDR2 SQIVND (reference sequence). The CDR3 covers 18 residues. Authors' methods: By means of reference gene primer amplification, nucleated cell counts were estimated. Using immunoSEQ multiplex PCR, the repertoire was profiled, and TCRdb retains in-frame clones only, with some absent. V and J calls and clone size follow that table, whereas D and trimming were derived from the DNA. The data hold roughly 260,000 clones, with around 90% observed a single time. Sequenced sample: peripheral blood. The TCR comes from a man aged 55 to 70 who had recovered from COVID-19. This chain uses TRBV19 with TRBJ1-2, with 7 bases matching TRBD1. In DNA, the CDR3 is TGTGCCAGTAGTATACACAACCTAAACAGGGGACAAGGGAGTGGCTACACCTTC. This codes for CASSIHNLNRGQGSGYTF.